The 14 T cell receptor beta chains below all came from one sample that was sequenced in a study of cytomegalovirus exposure and HLA in healthy donors. PCR employed 60 Vbeta and 13 Jbeta primers. The protocol was immunoSEQ multiplex PCR, while the TCRdb copy is restricted to in-frame clones and leaves out a portion. In the table there are 50,000 or so clones, 60% to 80% of which are singletons. Sequences were obtained from PBMCs. The receptors here all came from a female donor in good health and CMV-seronegative.

The chain has TRBV28 and TRBJ2-7, with 8 positions matching TRBD1. After removal of 4 bases from V and 5 bases from J, the junction contained 10 bases not matched to a gene. Germline V gene lookup returns CDR1 MDHEN and CDR2 SYDVKM. The CDR3 extends over 15 amino acids. The CDR3 spells CASSSDPDRADEQYF. In nucleotides, the CDR3 is TGTGCCAGCAGTTCAGACCCGGACAGGGCCGACGAGCAGTACTTC.

This chain uses TRBV7-8 with TRBJ1-4; 8 bases fit TRBD1. Germline lookup yields CDR1 SGHVS and CDR2 FQNEAQ. CDR3 size: 15 residues. Unmatched junction bases numbered 7, after V lost 3 bases and J lost 7 bases. The chain's CDR3 is CASSFPQGVGEKLFF. The CDR3 DNA sequence: TGTGCCAGCAGCTTCCCACAGGGGGTCGGTGAAAAACTGTTTTTT. Full variable domain (rest looked up from reference TRBV7-8 and TRBJ1-4): GAGVSQSPRYKVAKRGQDVALRCDPISGHVSLFWYQQALGQGPEFLTYFQNEAQLDKSGLPSDRFFAERPEGSVSTLKIQRTQQEDSAVYLCASSFPQGVGEKLFFGSGTQLSVL.

This clone was observed a few times. The chain employs TRBV11-2 and TRBJ1-1, with 9 bases that match TRBD1. This CDR3 has 14 residues. Germline CDR1 SGHAT, CDR2 FQNNGV. V was pared by 5 bases and J by 5 bases, with 6 bases of the junction left unmatched. The CDR3 region has the DNA TGTGCCAGCAGCATAACACAGGGGGCGACTGAAGCTTTCTTT. Protein: CASSITQGATEAFF.

V and J are TRBV10-2 and TRBJ2-1; no clear D gene. Germline loops: CDR1 WSHSY, CDR2 SAAADI. Trimming cost V 8 bases and J 4 bases, with 6 bases left between them. The CDR3 is made up of 11 amino acids. The CDR3 DNA sequence: TGCGCCAGCGGGCAGTACAATGAGCAGTTCTTC. Amino acids: CASGQYNEQFF.

As DNA, the CDR3 is TGTGCCAGTAGGCGCGGCGGGGAACTCTACGAGCAGTACTTC. This codes for CASRRGGELYEQYF. The J gene is TRBJ2-5, the V gene TRBV19, with D possibly being TRBD2 (6 bases). Judging by the DNA end, TRBJ2-7 fits better; the J call may be wrong. CDR3 length: 14 amino acids. Germline CDR1 LNHDA, CDR2 SQIVND (reference sequence).

V and J are TRBV7-2 and TRBJ1-3; no firm D call. Trimming removed 5 bases from V and 8 bases from J, with 13 bases in between. Germline lookup yields CDR1 SGHTA and CDR2 FQGNSA. The CDR3 extends over 13 amino acids. In DNA form, the CDR3 reads TGTGCCAGCAGCCCCGGTGCCGGGGACACCATATATTTT. As protein: CASSPGAGDTIYF.

The chain combines TRBV6-1 with TRBJ2-2, with D possibly being TRBD1 (6 bases). Germline V gives CDR1 MNHNS, CDR2 SASEGT. This CDR3 contains 14 residues. The V end was cut by 7 bases, the J end by 5 bases, with 14 bases between. CDR3 protein: CASTPIRGTGELFF. CDR3 DNA sequence: TGTGCCAGCACCCCGATCAGGGGAACCGGGGAGCTGTTTTTT.

The gene calls are TRBV5-1 and TRBJ2-3, with TRBD1 as a possible D gene (5 bases). CDR1 is SGHRS, CDR2 YFSETQ, per germline. The V and J ends lost 0 bases and 4 bases respectively, with 12 bases between them. CDR3 length: 15 residues. Written as DNA, the CDR3 is TGCGCCAGCAGCTTGGAAGGGGTGGGATCAGATACGCAGTATTTT. This translates into CASSLEGVGSDTQYF. Full variable domain (missing parts from reference TRBV5-1 and TRBJ2-3): KAGVTQTPRYLIKTRGQQVTLSCSPISGHRSVSWYQQTPGQGLQFLFEYFSETQRNKGNFPGRFSGRQFSNSRSEMNVSTLELGDSALYLCASSLEGVGSDTQYFGPGTRLTVL.

The chain couples TRBV5-6 to TRBJ2-1; no clear D gene. Per the germline V gene, CDR1 is SGHDT and CDR2 is YYEEEE. Trimming removed 0 bases from V and 7 bases from J, with 8 bases in between. The CDR3 is 13 residues long. CDR3 in amino acids: CASSLGQVNEQFF. The CDR3 nucleotides read TGTGCCAGCAGCTTGGGTCAGGTAAATGAGCAGTTCTTC.

This rearrangement joins TRBV6-5 to TRBJ1-3; TRBD1 aligns across 8 bases. The CDR3 runs to 14 residues. Germline assignment: CDR1 MNHEY and CDR2 SVGAGI. J was trimmed by 4 bases and V by 5 bases; bases with no gene match: 4. CDR3 amino acids: CASSQDRAGNTIYF. DNA for the CDR3: TGTGCCAGCAGTCAGGACAGGGCAGGAAACACCATATATTTT.

V is TRBV6-1 and J is TRBJ2-7; D is unresolved. This CDR3 has 14 residues. CDR1 MNHNS and CDR2 SASEGT come from the germline V gene. Trimming removed 6 bases at V and 2 bases at J, with 14 bases between. The CDR3 DNA reads TGTGCCAGCAGCAAGGCCCGTAGCACCTACGAGCAGTACTTC. It translates to CASSKARSTYEQYF.

The chain is built from TRBV5-1 and TRBJ2-3; 9 bases are shared with TRBD1. Germline V gene data show CDR1 as SGHRS and CDR2 as YFSETQ. This CDR3 is 16 amino acids long. Trimming removed 3 bases from V and 7 bases from J; junction bases left unmatched: 12. Here the CDR3 reads CASSSAMGQGTYTQYF. CDR3 nucleotides: TGCGCCAGCAGCTCGGCCATGGGACAGGGTACCTATACGCAGTATTTT.

This clone was picked up a small number of times. V is TRBV9 and J is TRBJ2-5; TRBD2 aligns across 9 bases. This CDR3 spans 16 amino acids. The ends lost 1 base at V and 4 bases at J; junction bases unmatched: 8. Germline CDR1 and CDR2: SGDLS and YYNGEE. The CDR3 DNA reads TGTGCCAGCAGCGTAAGAAGCGGGGGGCGGGGAGAGACCCAGTACTTC. Encoded protein: CASSVRSGGRGETQYF. Based on the CDR3 plus reference TRBV9 and TRBJ2-5, the full variable domain is DSGVTQTPKHLITATGQRVTLRCSPRSGDLSVYWYQQSLDQGLQFLIQYYNGEERAKGNILERFSAQQFPDLHSELNLSSLELGDSALYFCASSVRSGGRGETQYFGPGTRLLVL.

The rearrangement joins TRBV30 to TRBJ1-6, with TRBD1 matching 9 bases. V lost 3 bases to trimming and J lost 10 bases; unmatched junction nucleotides: 7. Germline loops: CDR1 GTSNPN, CDR2 SVGIG (reference sequence). The CDR3 is 14 residues long. The CDR3 nucleotides are TGTGCCTGGAGAACCGGGACAGGGTTATCACCCCTCCACTTT. Translating gives CAWRTGTGLSPLHF.